This T cell receptor beta chain was identified during a study of T cell responses to AZD1222 COVID-19 vaccine. This CDR3 has 11 residues. The data were produced by immunoSEQ multiplex PCR, yet TCRdb's version contains in-frame clones alone and is incomplete. This sample has about 150,000 clones, with over 90% found just once. This receptor was taken from an adult in good health. This specimen consisted of peripheral blood, obtained on day 0 of AZD1222 vaccination. The chain has TRBV21-1 and TRBJ2-5; the table names TRBD2, a call not compared with the DNA. TRBV21-1 is listed as a pseudogene. This chain's CDR3 is CASRDQETQYF. Here the CDR3 DNA reads TGTGCCAGTAGAGACCAAGAGACCCAGTACTTC.